This T cell receptor (beta chain) was sequenced in a study of CD8+ T cells in alopecia areata. Study-level findings and limits: Possibly because of HLA-related factors, TCR sharing was less clear across patients than in mice. While patients received tofacitinib, many expanded lesional clones remained present in scalp and blood. Clonality exceeded that of normal scalp in lesional scalp, most notably in alopecia totalis/universalis.

The germline V gene has CDR1 MNHEY and CDR2 SVGAGI. V shed 6 bases, J shed 4 bases, and the junction held 6 bases outside the gene matches. The CDR3 length is 13 residues. After isolation, RNA underwent reverse transcription to generate cDNA as the sequencing template. Measured with immunoSEQ multiplex PCR; TCRdb has only the in-frame clones, and not every one. The sample contains about 190,000 clones, 50% to 60% of which appear only once. Documented treatment: oral pan-JAK inhibitor, 5-10 mg twice daily. As part of sample collection, lesional scalp punch biopsies and peripheral blood were taken from alopecia areata patients. Remarks on this clone: What it binds is unknown.

The clonotype originates from a human donor with alopecia areata. Sequenced material: CD4+ T cells sorted from blood, taken at week 4, from a patient treated with tofacitinib. The chain employs TRBV6-5 and TRBJ2-7, with 7 bases that match TRBD2. CDR3 DNA sequence: TGTGCCAGCAGGGCGGGAGAAGGATACGAGCAGTACTTC. It encodes CASRAGEGYEQYF.